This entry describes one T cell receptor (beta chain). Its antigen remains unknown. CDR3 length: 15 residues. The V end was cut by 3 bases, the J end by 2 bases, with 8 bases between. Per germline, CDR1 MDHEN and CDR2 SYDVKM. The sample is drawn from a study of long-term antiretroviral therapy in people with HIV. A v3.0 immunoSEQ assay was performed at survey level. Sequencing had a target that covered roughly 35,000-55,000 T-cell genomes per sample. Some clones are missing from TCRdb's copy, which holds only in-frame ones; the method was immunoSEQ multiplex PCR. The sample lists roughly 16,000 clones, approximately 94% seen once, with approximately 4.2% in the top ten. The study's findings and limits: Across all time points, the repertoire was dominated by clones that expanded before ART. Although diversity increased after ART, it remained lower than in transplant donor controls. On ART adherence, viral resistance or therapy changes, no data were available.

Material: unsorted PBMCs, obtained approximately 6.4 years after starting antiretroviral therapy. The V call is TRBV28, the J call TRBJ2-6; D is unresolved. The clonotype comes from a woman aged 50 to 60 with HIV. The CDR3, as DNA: TGTGCCAGCAGTTTGCATGGGGCTGGGGCCAACGTCCTGACTTTC. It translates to CASSLHGAGANVLTF.